This T cell receptor (beta chain) was recorded in a study of CXCR3-negative and CXCR3-positive naive CD8 T cells. Researchers prepared the TRB cDNA libraries using 5' RACE with UMI labels. TCRdb derives one entry per CDR3 protein from the 5' RACE reads, leaving out DNA. In total, the table holds some 9,100 distinct CDR3 sequences. CDR3 length: 17 amino acids. The germline V gene has CDR1 LGHNA and CDR2 YNFKEQ. Study-wide points: Partly lower CXCR3 expression followed cryopreservation, and most assays relied on fresh PBMCs. More hydrophobic TRB CDR3s occurred in CXCR3-positive than in CXCR3-negative naive cells. Diversity in memory CD8+ cells fell much lower than the comparably high levels seen in both naive subsets.

This clonotype is labeled medium-sized based on frequency. Its matching antigen is unknown. The sequence came from a human donor in good health. Some clones in this sample may be carry-over from other donors' samples. The sequenced sample was naive CXCR3- CD8+ T cells from blood. Subset here: CD45RO-CCR7+CD27+CD95- naive CD8+ T cells lacking CXCR3 (TNR3-). The chain joins TRBV4-2 to TRBJ2-2; there is no DNA to check the TCRdb D call of TRBD2. CDR3 region: CASSQEGLAENTGELFF.